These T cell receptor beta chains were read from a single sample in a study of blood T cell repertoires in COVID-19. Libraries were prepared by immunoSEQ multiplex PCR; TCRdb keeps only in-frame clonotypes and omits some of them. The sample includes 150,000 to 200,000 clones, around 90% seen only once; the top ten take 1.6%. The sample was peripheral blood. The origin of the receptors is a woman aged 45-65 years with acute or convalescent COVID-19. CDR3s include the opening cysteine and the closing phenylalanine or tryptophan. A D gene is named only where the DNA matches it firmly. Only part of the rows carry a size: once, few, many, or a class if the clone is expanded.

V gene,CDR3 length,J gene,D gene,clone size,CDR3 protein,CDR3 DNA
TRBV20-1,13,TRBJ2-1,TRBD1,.,CSASRDSYNEQFF,TGCAGTGCAAGTAGGGACAGCTACAATGAGCAGTTCTTC
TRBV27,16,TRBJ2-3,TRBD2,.,CASSPGTSGSVGTQYF,TGTGCCAGCAGTCCAGGGACTAGCGGGAGCGTCGGGACGCAGTATTTT
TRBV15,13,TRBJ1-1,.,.,CATSRPLNTEAFF,TGTGCCACCAGCAGGCCCCTAAACACTGAAGCTTTCTTT
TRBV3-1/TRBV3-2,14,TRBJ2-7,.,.,CASSQGGGSYEQYF,TGTGCCAGCAGCCAGGGAGGGGGATCCTACGAGCAGTACTTC
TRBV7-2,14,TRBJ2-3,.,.,CASSPITSTDTQYF,TGTGCCAGCAGCCCCATCACTAGCACAGATACGCAGTATTTT
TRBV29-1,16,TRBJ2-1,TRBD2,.,CSVGLAGAATYNEQFF,TGCAGCGTTGGGCTAGCGGGAGCAGCCACCTACAATGAGCAGTTCTTC
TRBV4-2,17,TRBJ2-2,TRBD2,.,CASSQDGIAGVTGELFF,TGTGCCAGCAGCCAAGATGGGATAGCGGGAGTAACCGGGGAGCTGTTTTTT
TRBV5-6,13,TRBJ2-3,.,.,CASLYAGTDTQYF,TGTGCCAGCCTTTATGCGGGCACAGATACGCAGTATTTT
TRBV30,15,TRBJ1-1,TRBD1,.,CAWSASRGPGTEAFF,TGTGCCTGGAGTGCCTCCAGGGGGCCTGGCACTGAAGCTTTCTTT
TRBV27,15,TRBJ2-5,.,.,CASSRPGDPQETQYF,TGTGCCAGCAGTCGTCCGGGGGACCCACAAGAGACCCAGTACTTC
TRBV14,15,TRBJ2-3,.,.,CASSPGLMGTDTQYF,TGTGCCAGCAGCCCGGGACTGATGGGTACAGATACGCAGTATTTT
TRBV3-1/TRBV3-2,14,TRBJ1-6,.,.,CASAMRQGYSPLHF,TGTGCCAGCGCTATGCGGCAGGGATATTCACCCCTCCACTTT
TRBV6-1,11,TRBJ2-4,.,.,CASSEQAIQYF,TGTGCCAGCAGTGAGCAGGCCATTCAGTACTTC
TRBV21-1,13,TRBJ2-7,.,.,CASSKGPSTTEYF,TGTGCCAGCAGCAAAGGGCCTAGCACCACGGAGTACTTC
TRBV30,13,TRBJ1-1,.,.,CAWKASLNTEAFF,TGTGCCTGGAAAGCGTCCTTGAACACTGAAGCTTTCTTT
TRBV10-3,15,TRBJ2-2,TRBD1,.,CAIRTGGLNTGELFF,TGTGCCATCAGGACAGGGGGCCTAAACACCGGGGAGCTGTTTTTT
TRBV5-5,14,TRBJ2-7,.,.,CASSFNTGSYEQYF,TGTGCCAGCAGCTTTAACACAGGGTCTTACGAGCAGTACTTC
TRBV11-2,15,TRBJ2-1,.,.,CASSLGQGSYNEQFF,TGTGCCAGCAGCCTTGGACAAGGGTCCTACAATGAGCAGTTCTTC
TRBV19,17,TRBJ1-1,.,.,CASSIVAPSNMNTEAFF,TGTGCCAGTAGTATAGTGGCACCATCCAACATGAACACTGAAGCTTTCTTT
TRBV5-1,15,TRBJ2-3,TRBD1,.,CASSSGTGGTDTQYF,TGCGCCAGCAGCTCAGGGACAGGGGGCACAGATACGCAGTATTTT
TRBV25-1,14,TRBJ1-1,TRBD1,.,CASSDLGTGGNAFF,TGTGCCAGCAGCGACCTCGGGACAGGGGGCAACGCTTTCTTT
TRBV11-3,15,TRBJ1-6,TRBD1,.,CASSLGDSYNSPLHF,TGTGCCAGCAGCTTAGGGGACAGCTATAATTCACCCCTCCACTTT
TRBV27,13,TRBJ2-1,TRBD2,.,CASRAGGYNEQFF,TGTGCCAGCAGAGCGGGGGGGTACAATGAGCAGTTCTTC
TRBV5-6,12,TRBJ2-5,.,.,CASRRQQETQYF,TGTGCCAGCAGGAGGCAGCAAGAGACCCAGTACTTC
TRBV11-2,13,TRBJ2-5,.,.,CASSSDFEETQYF,TGTGCCAGCAGCTCGGACTTCGAAGAGACCCAGTACTTC
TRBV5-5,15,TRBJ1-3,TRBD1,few,CASSYSGGPGDTIYF,TGTGCCAGCAGCTACTCAGGGGGCCCGGGGGACACCATATATTTT
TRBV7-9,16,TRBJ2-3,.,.,CASSLAEVAGTDTQYF,TGTGCCAGCAGCTTAGCGGAGGTAGCGGGCACAGATACGCAGTATTTT
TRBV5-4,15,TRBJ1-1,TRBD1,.,CASRATGQLNTEAFF,TGTGCCAGCAGGGCCACGGGACAGCTGAACACTGAAGCTTTCTTT
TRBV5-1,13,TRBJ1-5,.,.,CASSLEGSQPQHF,TGCGCCAGCAGCTTGGAGGGGTCCCAGCCCCAGCATTTT
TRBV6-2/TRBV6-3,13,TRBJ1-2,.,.,CASSPSGGYGYTF,TGTGCCAGCAGCCCCTCCGGGGGCTATGGCTACACCTTC
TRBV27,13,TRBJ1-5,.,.,CASSPPNPQPQHF,TGTGCCAGCAGTCCCCCCAATCCTCAGCCCCAGCATTTT
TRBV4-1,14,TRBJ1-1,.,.,CASSLTTGNTEAFF,TGCGCCAGCAGCCTGACGACAGGCAACACTGAAGCTTTCTTT
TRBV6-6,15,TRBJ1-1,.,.,CASSYSRGLDTEAFF,TGTGCCAGCAGTTACTCGCGAGGGCTGGACACTGAAGCTTTCTTT
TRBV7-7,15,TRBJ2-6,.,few,CASSPLISGANVLTF,TGTGCCAGCAGCCCCCTAATCTCTGGGGCCAACGTCCTGACTTTC
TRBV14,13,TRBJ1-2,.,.,CASSPWDKYGYTF,TGTGCCAGCAGCCCCTGGGACAAATATGGCTACACCTTC
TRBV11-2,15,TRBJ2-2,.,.,CASSLARMAAGELFF,TGTGCCAGCAGCTTAGCCAGGATGGCCGCCGGGGAGCTGTTTTTT
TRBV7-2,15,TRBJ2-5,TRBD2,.,CASSSYTSGQETQYF,TGTGCCAGCAGCTCCTACACTAGCGGACAAGAGACCCAGTACTTC
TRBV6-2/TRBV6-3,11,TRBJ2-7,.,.,CASSYGTRQYF,TGTGCCAGCAGTTACGGGACAAGGCAGTACTTC
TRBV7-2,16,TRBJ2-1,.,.,CASSLLLGAPYNEQFF,TGTGCCAGCAGCTTATTGCTGGGGGCGCCCTACAATGAGCAGTTCTTC
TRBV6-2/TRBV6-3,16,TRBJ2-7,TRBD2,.,CASSGGLAGGYYEQYF,TGTGCCAGCAGTGGCGGACTAGCGGGAGGGTACTACGAGCAGTACTTC
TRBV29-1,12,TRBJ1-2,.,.,CSVLARIDGYTF,TGCAGCGTTCTGGCGCGGATCGATGGCTACACCTTC
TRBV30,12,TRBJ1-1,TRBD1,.,CAYLIGTAEAFF,TGTGCCTACCTTATCGGGACAGCCGAAGCTTTCTTT
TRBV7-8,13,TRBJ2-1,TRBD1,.,CASSTRQGSEQFF,TGTGCCAGCAGCACCCGACAGGGCTCTGAGCAGTTCTTC
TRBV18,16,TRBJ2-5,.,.,CASSPRSPGWEETQYF,TGTGCCAGCTCACCACGGAGTCCGGGATGGGAAGAGACCCAGTACTTC
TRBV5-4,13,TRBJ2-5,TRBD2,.,CASSRSGGGTQYF,TGTGCCAGCAGCCGGTCTGGGGGGGGGACCCAGTACTTC
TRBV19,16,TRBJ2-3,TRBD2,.,CASSIWTGGVPDTQYF,TGTGCCAGTAGTATATGGACGGGAGGGGTTCCAGATACGCAGTATTTT
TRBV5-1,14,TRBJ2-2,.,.,CASSQTENTGELFF,TGCGCCAGCAGCCAGACAGAAAACACCGGGGAGCTGTTTTTT
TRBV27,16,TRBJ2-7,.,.,CASSSSSVAGTYEQYF,TGTGCCAGCAGTTCCTCCTCGGTGGCGGGGACCTACGAGCAGTACTTC
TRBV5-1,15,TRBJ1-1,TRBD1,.,CASSLDTGGSSEAFF,TGCGCCAGCAGCTTGGATACAGGGGGCAGCAGTGAAGCTTTCTTT
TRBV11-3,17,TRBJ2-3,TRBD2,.,CASSLDLTSGDPDTQYF,TGTGCCAGCAGCTTAGATTTGACTAGCGGGGACCCAGATACGCAGTATTTT
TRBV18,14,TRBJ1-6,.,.,CASSPQGENSPLHF,TGTGCCAGCTCACCACAGGGGGAAAATTCACCCCTCCACTTT
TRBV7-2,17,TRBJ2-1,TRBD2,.,CASSLVPAGEDWNEQFF,TGTGCCAGCAGCTTAGTACCGGCGGGAGAAGATTGGAATGAGCAGTTCTTC
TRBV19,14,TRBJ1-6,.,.,CASSPGQDNSPLHF,TGTGCCAGTAGTCCCGGACAAGATAATTCACCCCTCCACTTT
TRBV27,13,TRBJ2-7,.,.,CASRPGIAYEQYF,TGTGCCAGCAGACCGGGGATCGCCTACGAGCAGTACTTC
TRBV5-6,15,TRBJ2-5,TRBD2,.,CASSTSGSDQETQYF,TGTGCCAGCAGCACTAGCGGGAGTGACCAAGAGACCCAGTACTTC